This T cell receptor beta chain is drawn from a study of identical twins (dated by TCRdb to 2016 to 2018). For the study in its entirety: The study deep-sequenced TCR alpha and beta repertoires from monozygotic twins, unrelated adults of various ages and cord blood to test whether fetal clonotypes persist. To rule out contamination, replicate twin experiments were performed at different times with different library preparation protocols. Results and caveats for the whole study, not just this receptor: Invariant T cells such as MAIT and iNKT could partly confound zero-insertion analyses, although diverse VJ usage argued against such confounding for most clonotypes. Because the same donors could not be followed over many years, the conclusions relied on cross-sectional statistical analysis. Compared with coincidental sharing between unrelated individuals, out-of-frame TCR alpha sequences shared between twins showed an excess of sequences with low generation probability. Fewer insertions were carried by abundant cord blood beta clonotypes, a similar but weaker trend appeared in young adult naive repertoires, and no such trend appeared in memory repertoires. In monozygotic twins, recombination models systematically underestimated out-of-frame TCR alpha sharing, but the models matched the sharing seen between unrelated individuals. Excess twin sharing in beta out-of-frame sequences was weaker because fewer shared sequences lowered the signal-to-noise ratio.

All donors were healthy Caucasians. Library generation was performed with 5' RACE. These reads were obtained on an Illumina HiSeq 2000. Template switching introduced a universal primer binding site; the final cDNA contained a unique molecular identifier, enabling accurate counting of TCR cDNA molecules. Specific primers in the conserved constant-segment region were used to synthesize first-strand cDNA for the TCR alpha and beta chains. To control for contamination, every cDNA library carried two barcodes: a SMART-Mk sample barcode plus Illumina barcodes. TruSeq adapter sequences, together with Illumina sample barcodes, were added in two successive PCR steps. The TCR alpha and beta cDNA libraries were sequenced on the Illumina HiSeq platform using custom primers. As for how the authors treated the data: MiGEC was used to process raw reads and extract unique molecular identifiers, and MiXCR was used to find CDR3 positions. For each individual, recombination models were inferred using an EM algorithm with the repgenHMM and IGoR tools. Shared clonotype analysis was performed with the tcR package in R, normalizing sharing by the product of cloneset sizes. Out-of-frame nonproductive sequences were analyzed to study raw recombination free of thymic and clonal selection effects. The public reads were reanalyzed by TCRdb: fastp trimming at Q25, MiXCR alignment, in-frame beta chains only. Identical CDR3 protein sequences are pooled into one entry, listed with their most common genes and DNA. It is TCRdb's table, rather than the study itself, that gives the V and J calls and clone size. A total of some 1,600,000 distinct CDR3 sequences appear in this sample, roughly a third of them only once. The top ten clonotypes cover over 0.25% of the sample.

On this clonotype itself: No antigen is known for it. Per-nucleotide qualities are absent, and no much larger clonotype sits a single base away.

Source material: cord blood. This receptor was taken from a newborn girl in good health.

The sequence in DNA is TGTGCCAGCAGACAAACAGGGGGAGGCTATGGCTACACCTTC. Translated, it reads CASRQTGGGYGYTF. The chain was built from TRBV2 and TRBJ1-2; the junction holds 8 bases that match TRBD1. For CDR1 and CDR2, the germline V gene lists SNHLY and FYNNEI. The cysteine opens and the phenylalanine closes a CDR3 of 14 amino acids. Only CDR3 DNA is held: 42 bases, read in frame from base 1. V loses 6 bases at its end and J loses 4 bases; junction bases beyond the gene matches: 7.